This TCR beta chain came from a study of OX40 agonist ivuxolimab in advanced cancers. Study background: The study enrolled dose-escalation patients with hepatocellular carcinoma, melanoma, renal cell or head and neck cancer.

Study observations and caveats: With doses of 0.1 to 3.0 mg/kg, CD4+ and CD8+ blood T cells had undergone clonal expansion by week 6. Researchers report that CD8+ T cells had, on average, more expanded clones than CD4+.

Comments on this clone: Its antigen is as yet unknown.

Trimming took off 1 base at V and 4 bases at J, with 17 bases between the two ends. The CDR3 is 17 amino acids. CDR1 and CDR2 from the germline V gene are SGHVS and FQNEAQ. The assay was immunoSEQ multiplex PCR, and TCRdb's table has in-frame clones only and misses some. The data hold 35,000 to 50,000 clones, with about 89% observed a single time. The TCR was taken from an adult with an advanced solid tumor such as melanoma, head and neck, liver or kidney cancer. Here the sequenced sample was CD4+ or CD8+ T cells sorted from blood, taken in a trial of the OX40 agonist ivuxolimab. This rearrangement joins TRBV7-8 to TRBJ2-4; D may correspond to TRBD1 or TRBD2 (5 bases each). The CDR3 DNA sequence: TGTGCCAGCAGCTTAGGAGCTATGGCAGGGAGAAAAAACATTCAGTACTTC. Encoded protein: CASSLGAMAGRKNIQYF.